Listed below are T cell receptor beta chains from one sample, sequenced in a study of T cell responses to AZD1222 COVID-19 vaccine. Here immunoSEQ multiplex PCR was the method, and the copy in TCRdb shows in-frame clones only, minus some. The sample carries 150,000 or so clones, 80% to 90% recorded once. The sequencing used peripheral blood, collected on day 0 of MenACWY control vaccination. Every receptor here comes from an adult in good health. Both conserved end residues are part of each CDR3. Each record gives: J gene, V gene, D gene, clone size, CDR3 protein, CDR3 DNA. D genes are given only for firm matches. Some rows have no size entry. The others give once, few or many, or a class for an expanded clone.

TRBJ1-3 | TRBV7-8 | . | . | CASSLPGTYSGNTIYF | TGTGCCAGCAGCTTACCAGGAACCTACTCTGGAAACACCATATATTTT
TRBJ1-6 | TRBV11-2 | . | . | CASSSDSPLHF | TGTGCCAGCAGCTCGGATTCACCCCTCCACTTT
TRBJ2-5 | TRBV11-2 | TRBD1 | once | CASSSIQGAWETQYF | TGTGCCAGCAGCTCCATCCAGGGGGCATGGGAGACCCAGTACTTC
TRBJ2-2 | TRBV23-1 | TRBD1 | . | CASSQSKDRGHAETGELFF | TGCGCCAGCAGTCAATCAAAGGACAGGGGTCACGCGGAGACCGGGGAGCTGTTTTTT
TRBJ1-1 | TRBV10-1 | . | . | CASSRSWTEAFF | TGCGCCAGCAGCCGTTCTTGGACTGAAGCTTTCTTT
TRBJ2-3 | TRBV5-1 | TRBD2 | . | CASSLPLFPGTSGSTDTQYF | TGCGCCAGCAGCTTGCCCCTTTTCCCGGGGACTAGCGGAAGCACAGATACGCAGTATTTT
TRBJ2-1 | TRBV6-1 | . | once | CASSENLRDNEQFF | TGTGCCAGCAGTGAAAATCTGAGAGACAATGAGCAGTTCTTC
TRBJ2-7 | TRBV19 | . | . | CASSGAAHRGDYEQYF | TGTGCCAGTAGTGGGGCAGCCCATCGAGGAGACTACGAGCAGTACTTC
TRBJ1-4 | TRBV9 | . | few | CASSVAGGIATNEKLFF | TGTGCCAGCAGCGTAGCGGGGGGGATTGCAACTAATGAAAAACTGTTTTTT
TRBJ2-3 | TRBV27 | . | once | CASSLGPPADTQYF | TGTGCCAGCAGTTTAGGACCACCAGCAGATACGCAGTATTTT
TRBJ2-7 | TRBV6-2/TRBV6-3 | . | . | CASSYGRGAYEQYF | TGTGCCAGCAGTTACGGGAGAGGGGCCTACGAGCAGTACTTC
TRBJ1-5 | TRBV7-6 | . | . | CASSSSGFPQHF | TGTGCCAGCAGTTCAAGCGGTTTTCCCCAGCATTTT
TRBJ1-2 | TRBV27 | TRBD1 | . | CASSRQGLSGYTF | TGTGCCAGCAGCCGACAGGGGTTAAGTGGCTACACCTTC
TRBJ1-5 | TRBV18 | . | few | CASSKGVDSNQPQHF | TGTGCCAGCTCCAAAGGAGTGGATAGCAATCAGCCCCAGCATTTT
TRBJ2-7 | TRBV15 | . | . | CATRNLQGTAYEQYF | TGTGCCACCAGAAATTTGCAGGGGACTGCCTACGAGCAGTACTTC
TRBJ2-3 | TRBV7-2 | TRBD2 | . | CASSLAATSGGATDTQYF | TGTGCCAGCAGCTTAGCCGCGACTAGCGGGGGGGCCACAGATACGCAGTATTTT
TRBJ1-2 | TRBV5-4 | TRBD1 | . | CASSLGDRDYGYTF | TGTGCCAGCAGCTTGGGGGACAGAGACTATGGCTACACCTTC
TRBJ1-1 | TRBV5-1 | . | once | CASSLVGTLNTEAFF | TGCGCCAGCAGCTTGGTGGGGACATTAAACACTGAAGCTTTCTTT
TRBJ2-7 | TRBV28 | TRBD1 | . | CASSGLGTGKYEQYF | TGTGCCAGCAGTGGACTCGGGACAGGGAAATACGAGCAGTACTTC